The 21 T cell receptor beta chains in this list originate from one sample, sequenced in a study of blood T cells in healthy people across ages. A second roughly 7 to 12 cycle PCR used barcoded and J-beta primers. TCRdb reprocessed the 5' RACE reads via MiXCR and lists one record per CDR3 protein. The table includes 1.5 million to 2 million distinct CDR3 sequences, approximately 28% detected once. Specimen: blood. These receptors were taken from a woman in her twenties or thirties in good health.

This clonotype was seen only a few times. This sequence joins TRBV29-1 and TRBJ1-1; D is unclear. CDR1 is SQVTM, CDR2 ANQGSEA, per germline. The ends were cut back, 4 bases at V and 4 bases at J, with 10 bases in the middle. This CDR3 is built from 12 residues. The CDR3, as DNA: TGCAGCGTTGGGCCGGGCCTCACTGAAGCTTTCTTT. Translation gives CSVGPGLTEAFF.

This chain uses TRBV9 with TRBJ2-1; TRBD2 matches 12 bases. The CDR3 sequence is 16 residues long. The V gene's germline CDR1 is SGDLS and CDR2 YYNGEE. V shed 3 bases, J shed 2 bases, and the junction held 3 bases outside the gene matches. The CDR3 protein is CASSASSGRAYNEQFF. The CDR3 region has the DNA TGTGCCAGCAGCGCGTCTAGCGGGAGGGCCTACAATGAGCAGTTCTTC.

This clonotype was counted only a few times. The V gene is TRBV6-2 or TRBV6-3, the J gene TRBJ2-6, with D tentatively TRBD1 or TRBD2 (5 bases each). Germline assignment: CDR1 MNHEY and CDR2 SVGEGT. The V and J ends lost 7 bases and 3 bases respectively, with 16 bases between them. This CDR3 has 16 residues. CDR3 sequence reads: CASKGRNFGGANVLTF. In nucleotides, the CDR3 is TGTGCCAGCAAGGGACGGAACTTTGGTGGGGCCAACGTCCTGACTTTC.

The rearrangement uses TRBV7-2 and TRBJ1-1, with no clear D. The CDR3 extends over 13 amino acids. V dropped 5 bases and J dropped 11 bases, with 18 bases sitting between them. Germline lookup yields CDR1 SGHTA and CDR2 FQGNSA. This CDR3 reads CASSPERGGRAFF. CDR3 DNA: TGTGCCAGCAGCCCGGAAAGAGGCGGCCGTGCTTTCTTT.

The V and J genes are TRBV7-7 and TRBJ1-1, with D uncertain. Germline V CDR1 and CDR2: SSHAT, FNYEAQ (reference sequence). CDR3 length: 16 residues. The V and J ends lost 5 bases and 0 bases respectively, with 16 bases between them. Here the CDR3 DNA reads TGTGCCAGCAGCGCCTTTAATCCGGGGATGAACACTGAAGCTTTCTTT. Protein sequence: CASSAFNPGMNTEAFF.

The rearrangement links TRBV18 to TRBJ2-5; TRBD2 matches at 11 bases. Germline values: CDR1 KGHSH, CDR2 LQKENI. This CDR3 region has 17 residues. The V gene end was trimmed by 1 base and the J gene end by 5 bases; junction bases not matched to a gene: 9. DNA for the CDR3: TGTGCCAGCTCACCACGAACTAGCGGGAGTCCGGGGGAGACCCAGTACTTC. Protein: CASSPRTSGSPGETQYF.

A note on this clonotype: A single base separates this from a much larger clone, so it may be a read error. This chain connects TRBV12-3 or TRBV12-4 to TRBJ2-5; D ambiguous. This CDR3 has 12 amino acids. Trimming took 7 bases from V and 5 from J, leaving 11 bases between them. CDR3 in amino acids: CASNQLTETQYF. The CDR3, as DNA: TGTGCCAGCAACCAGCTCACCGAGACCCAGTACTTC.

The chain is built from TRBV2 and TRBJ2-7; D ambiguous. V lost 6 bases and J lost 4, with 13 bases in between. The germline CDR1 and CDR2 sequences are SNHLY and FYNNEI. This CDR3 spans 13 amino acids. CDR3 region: CASRRDRTYEQYF. DNA of the CDR3: TGTGCCAGCAGAAGGGATAGGACGTACGAGCAGTACTTC.

This clonotype was picked up many times. V gene TRBV10-3 combines with J gene TRBJ2-3; D uncertain. V dropped 2 bases and J dropped 5 bases, with 2 bases sitting between them. CDR3 size: 11 residues. Per germline, CDR1 ENHRY and CDR2 SYGVKD. The CDR3 nucleotides read TGTGCCATCAGTGAGGAAGATACGCAGTATTTT. Translating gives CAISEEDTQYF.

This clonotype was seen a few times. V usage is TRBV15 and J usage is TRBJ1-2, with D unresolved. The germline V gene has CDR1 LNHNV and CDR2 YYDKDF (reference sequence). V gave up 0 bases and J gave up 7 bases, with 6 bases separating them. The CDR3 spans 12 residues. CDR3 in amino acids: CATSRDRSGYTF. CDR3 coding DNA: TGTGCCACCAGCAGAGATAGGAGTGGCTACACCTTC.

In this sample, this clonotype turned up many times. The J gene is TRBJ2-7, the V gene TRBV6-1; D is ambiguous. V lost 1 base, J lost 2 bases, and 9 bases lay in between. CDR1 and CDR2 (germline): MNHNS, SASEGT. The CDR3 runs to 14 residues. CDR3 DNA: TGTGCCAGCAGTGAAGGGAGTTGGGCCTACGAGCAGTACTTC. Translating it yields CASSEGSWAYEQYF.

This clonotype was picked up a small number of times. The gene calls are TRBV12-3 or TRBV12-4 and TRBJ2-4; the D gene is possibly TRBD1 (5 bases). V lost 5 bases and J lost 0, with 11 bases in between. The CDR3 has 15 amino acids. For the CDR3, the DNA is TGTGCCAGCAGTCCTCACCAGGGAGCCAAAAACATTCAGTACTTC. Amino acid sequence: CASSPHQGAKNIQYF.

This clonotype was seen more than once but under ten times. The chain carries TRBV7-2 and TRBJ1-1; D is undetermined. This CDR3 spans 14 amino acids. The V gene lost 2 bases and the J gene lost 5 bases, with 12 bases spanning the gap. The V gene's germline CDR1 is SGHTA and CDR2 FQGNSA. The CDR3 DNA reads as TGTGCCAGCAGCTTACGGCAGGCGAAGACTGAAGCTTTCTTT. Amino acid sequence: CASSLRQAKTEAFF.

The CDR3 region is CASSFYRERHTEAFF. In DNA form, the CDR3 reads TGTGCCAGCAGTTTTTACCGGGAACGTCACACTGAAGCTTTCTTT. V and J are TRBV27 and TRBJ1-1; no firm D call. The CDR3 extends over 15 amino acids. Germline loops: CDR1 MNHEY, CDR2 SMNVEV (reference sequence). V was trimmed by 3 bases and J by 3 bases, leaving 14 bases between them.

The chain combines TRBV27 with TRBJ2-6; D is perhaps TRBD1 (6 bases). There are 16 residues in the CDR3. Per germline, CDR1 MNHEY and CDR2 SMNVEV (reference sequence). V dropped 8 bases and J dropped 0 bases, with 14 bases sitting between them. For the CDR3, the DNA is TGTGCCAGCCGAGGAAGGGGGACCTCTGGGGCCAACGTCCTGACTTTC. Protein: CASRGRGTSGANVLTF.

This clonotype was counted only a few times. The chain links TRBV20-1 to TRBJ2-1, with TRBD1 matching over 8 bases. The CDR3 extends over 15 amino acids. J gave up 5 bases and V 6 bases, and 12 bases lay outside the gene matches. The germline V gene encodes CDR1 DFQATT and CDR2 SNEGSKA (reference sequence). DNA of the CDR3: TGCAGTGCCGTCTCGGGACAGGATTACCACAATGAGCAGTTCTTC. Protein sequence: CSAVSGQDYHNEQFF.

For the CDR3, the DNA is TGTGCCAGCTCACCAACAGGGTGCTTTGACTGCGAGCAGTACTTC. Translation gives CASSPTGCFDCEQYF. J is TRBJ2-7 and V is TRBV18; tentative D call: TRBD1 (6 bases). The CDR3 length is 15 residues. CDR1 is KGHSH, CDR2 LQKENI, per germline. V was clipped by 2 bases and J by 6 bases, with 17 bases between them.

The chain has TRBV7-2 and TRBJ2-1; no firm D call. CDR3 length equals 16 residues. V was shortened by 3 bases and J by 6 bases, with 18 bases between the two germline ends. The germline gives CDR1 SGHTA, CDR2 FQGNSA. The CDR3 reads CASSFSLVTPPNEQFF. CDR3 nucleotide sequence: TGTGCCAGCAGCTTCTCACTGGTTACCCCACCCAATGAGCAGTTCTTC.

A few counts support this clonotype. This rearrangement joins TRBV7-9 to TRBJ2-4; D is unresolved. The CDR3 spans 14 residues. V was cut by 2 bases and J by 4 bases, with 9 bases left in between. Germline lookup yields CDR1 SEHNR and CDR2 FQNEAQ (reference sequence). This chain's CDR3 is CASSLTDQKNIQYF. The CDR3 coding sequence is TGTGCCAGCAGCTTAACGGACCAAAAAAACATTCAGTACTTC.

This rearrangement joins TRBV10-3 to TRBJ1-1; the D is unclear. Germline values: CDR1 ENHRY, CDR2 SYGVKD. The CDR3 runs to 14 residues. V shed 3 bases and J shed 3 bases, with 11 bases lying between them. CDR3 in amino acids: CAISDFGVDTEAFF. The DNA for the CDR3 is TGTGCCATCAGTGATTTCGGGGTGGACACTGAAGCTTTCTTT.

This clonotype was counted a few times. This chain joins TRBV3-1 and TRBJ2-3; no clear D. From germline, CDR1 is LGHDT and CDR2 YNNKEL (reference sequence). CDR3 size: 16 residues. Deletions cut 3 bases from V and 3 bases from J, with 16 bases between. The CDR3 DNA sequence: TGTGCCAGCAGCCACGGTCTCGACTGGATGACAGATACGCAGTATTTT. Amino acid sequence: CASSHGLDWMTDTQYF.